The clone carrying this T cell receptor (beta chain) showed up many times. The antigen remains undetermined. The CDR3 length is 15 residues. Trimming stripped 4 bases from V and 4 bases from J, with 17 bases between. Germline loops: CDR1 SGHTS, CDR2 YDEGEE. The source of the sample is a study of regulatory T cells in long-lasting Graves disease. Study overall: Duration of antithyroid drug therapy among newly diagnosed Graves' patients was under 3 months.

Study-wide results and caveats: It was in persistent disease that TRBV28, TRBJ1-2 and TRBJ2-5 were favored.

Stated time point: newly diagnosed GD, antithyroid drugs for less than 3 months. RNA from PBMCs was the source of the TCR library. Construction of the TCR beta libraries employed iRepertoire HTBI primers in conjunction with Arm-PCR of CDR3 regions. In TCRdb, the multiplex PCR reads were re-called with MiXCR into one record per CDR3 protein. The sample contains roughly 250,000 distinct CDR3 sequences, around a sixth of which appear only once. This same sample was also part of a study on T cells in Graves' hyperthyroidism and ophthalmopathy.

This chain connects TRBV5-8 to TRBJ1-1; D not resolved. The starting material was peripheral blood mononuclear cells (PBMCs), obtained at new diagnosis, from a patient treated with antithyroid drugs. The TCR sequence derives from a woman aged 25 to 39 with Graves disease. The CDR3 is CASSPWRQRATEAFF. For the CDR3, the DNA is TGTGCCAGCAGCCCATGGCGTCAGAGGGCCACTGAAGCTTTCTTT. Using reference TRBV5-8 and TRBJ1-1 for the parts outside the CDR3, the full variable domain is EAGVTQSPTHLIKTRGQQATLRCSPISGHTSVYWYQQALGLGLQFLLWYDEGEERNRGNFPPRFSGRQFPNYSSELNVNALELEDSALYLCASSPWRQRATEAFFGQGTRLTVV.